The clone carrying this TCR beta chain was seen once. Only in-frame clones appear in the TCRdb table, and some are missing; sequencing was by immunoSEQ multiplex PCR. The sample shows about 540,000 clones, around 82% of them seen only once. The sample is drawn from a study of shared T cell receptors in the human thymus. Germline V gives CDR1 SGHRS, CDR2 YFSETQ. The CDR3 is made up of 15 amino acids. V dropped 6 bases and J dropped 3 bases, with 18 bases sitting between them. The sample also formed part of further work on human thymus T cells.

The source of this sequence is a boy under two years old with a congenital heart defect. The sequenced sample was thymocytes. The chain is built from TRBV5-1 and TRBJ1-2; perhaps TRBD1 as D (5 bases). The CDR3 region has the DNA TGCGCCAGCAACCTGGGGACTCGAGCGGACTATGGCTACACCTTC. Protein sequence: CASNLGTRADYGYTF.